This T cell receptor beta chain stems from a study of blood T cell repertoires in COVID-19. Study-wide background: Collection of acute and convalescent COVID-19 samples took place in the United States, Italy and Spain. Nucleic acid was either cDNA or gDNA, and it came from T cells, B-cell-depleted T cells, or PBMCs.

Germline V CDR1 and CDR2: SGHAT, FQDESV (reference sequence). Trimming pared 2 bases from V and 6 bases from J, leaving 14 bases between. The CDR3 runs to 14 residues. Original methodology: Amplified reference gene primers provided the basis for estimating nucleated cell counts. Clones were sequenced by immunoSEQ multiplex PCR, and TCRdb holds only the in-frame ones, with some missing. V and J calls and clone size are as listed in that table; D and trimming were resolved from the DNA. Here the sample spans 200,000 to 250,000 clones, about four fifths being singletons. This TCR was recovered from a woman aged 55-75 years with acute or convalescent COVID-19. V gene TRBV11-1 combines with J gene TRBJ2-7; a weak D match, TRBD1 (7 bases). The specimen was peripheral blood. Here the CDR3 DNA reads TGTGCCAGCAGCTTACTGGAGGGGGCCGGCGAGCAGTACTTC. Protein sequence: CASSLLEGAGEQYF.